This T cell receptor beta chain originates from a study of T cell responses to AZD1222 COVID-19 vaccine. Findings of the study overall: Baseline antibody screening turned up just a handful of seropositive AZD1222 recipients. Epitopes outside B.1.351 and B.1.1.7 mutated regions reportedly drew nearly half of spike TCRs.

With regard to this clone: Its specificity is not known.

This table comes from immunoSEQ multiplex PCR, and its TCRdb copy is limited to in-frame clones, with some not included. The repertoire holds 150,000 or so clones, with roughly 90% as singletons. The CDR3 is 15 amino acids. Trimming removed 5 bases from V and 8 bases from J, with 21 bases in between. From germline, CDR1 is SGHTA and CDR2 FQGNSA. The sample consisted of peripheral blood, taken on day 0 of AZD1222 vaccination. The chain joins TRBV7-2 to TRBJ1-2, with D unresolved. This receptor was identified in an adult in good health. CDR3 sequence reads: CASSPGPTIGRGYTF. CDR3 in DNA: TGTGCCAGCAGCCCAGGCCCAACAATTGGACGGGGCTACACCTTC.